The 7 T cell receptor beta chains reported below all come from one sample, sequenced in a study of blood T cell repertoires in COVID-19. The data were produced by immunoSEQ multiplex PCR, yet TCRdb's version contains in-frame clones alone and is incomplete. The sample carries around 130,000 clones, 77% recorded once. Sequenced material: peripheral blood. Receptors originate from a human donor in a cohort sampled during active COVID-19.

This clone occurred a few times. The J gene is TRBJ1-1, the V gene TRBV20-1; 8 nucleotides line up with TRBD1. V lost 4 bases and J lost 0; bases outside the gene matches: 7. The CDR3 contains 15 residues. Germline V gene data show CDR1 as DFQATT and CDR2 as SNEGSKA (reference sequence). The CDR3 DNA follows: TGCAGTGCTATTGACAGGGGCCCACTGAACACTGAAGCTTTCTTT. It yields the protein CSAIDRGPLNTEAFF.

The chain joins TRBV7-2 to TRBJ1-2; D remains unclear. The V gene lost 1 base and the J gene lost 4 bases, with 7 bases spanning the gap. The germline gives CDR1 SGHTA, CDR2 FQGNSA. CDR3 length: 13 residues. The CDR3: CASSLDVLYGYTF. The CDR3 coding sequence is TGTGCCAGCAGCTTAGACGTACTCTATGGCTACACCTTC.

In this sample, this clone turned up a few times. V and J are TRBV6-5 and TRBJ2-3, with 10 bases matching TRBD1. This CDR3 comprises 15 residues. V shed 0 bases, J shed 4 bases, and the junction held 1 base outside the gene matches. The germline V gene has CDR1 MNHEY and CDR2 SVGAGI. The CDR3 nucleotides are TGTGCCAGCAGTTACTCGACAGGGGGCGCAGATACGCAGTATTTT. Its translation: CASSYSTGGADTQYF.

The V gene is TRBV2, the J gene TRBJ2-5; TRBD2 matches at 14 bases. The CDR3 is 17 amino acids. CDR1 is SNHLY, CDR2 FYNNEI, per germline. Losses at the gene ends were 3 bases for V and 5 bases for J; bases not matched to a gene: 8. CDR3 DNA: TGTGCCAGCAGTGAGGCGACGGGACTAGCGGGAGCTGAGACCCAGTACTTC. This sequence encodes CASSEATGLAGAETQYF.

The V and J genes are TRBV18 and TRBJ2-2, with D possibly matching TRBD2 (6 bases). V was trimmed by 1 base and J by 4 bases, leaving 10 bases between them. This CDR3 spans 15 amino acids. CDR1 KGHSH and CDR2 LQKENI come from the germline V gene. The CDR3 spells CASSPRQGGTGELFF. The CDR3 DNA reads as TGTGCCAGCTCACCACGGCAGGGAGGCACCGGGGAGCTGTTTTTT.

The chain couples TRBV7-6 to TRBJ2-7, with a possible D match to TRBD2 (5 bases). Deletions cut 1 base from V and 3 bases from J, with 7 bases between. This CDR3 contains 13 residues. CDR1 is SGHVS, CDR2 FNYEAQ, per germline. CDR3 sequence reads: CASSLGGGYEQYF. The CDR3 bases are TGTGCCAGCAGCTTAGGCGGAGGCTACGAGCAGTACTTC. Full variable domain (rest looked up from reference TRBV7-6 and TRBJ2-7): GAGVSQSPRYKVTKRGQDVALRCDPISGHVSLYWYRQALGQGPEFLTYFNYEAQQDKSGLPNDRFSAERPEGSISTLTIQRTEQRDSAMYRCASSLGGGYEQYFGPGTRLTVT.

This clone was detected once. The junction differs from germline at one of its ends, possibly a read error. The V and J genes are TRBV6-5 and TRBJ2-7, with D maybe TRBD1 (6 bases). The CDR3 is 11 residues long. CDR1 is MNHEY, CDR2 SVGAGI, per germline. In DNA form, the CDR3 reads TGTGCCAGCAGGGCGGACAGTCGGGTGGACTTC. It specifies CASRADSRVDF.